This T cell receptor (beta chain) originates from a study of molecular identifiers for immune sequencing clone quantification (dated by TCRdb to between 2017 and 2018). About the study as a whole: For a replicate experiment, RNA from around 20,000 or 99,000 naive CD8 T cells was divided into five aliquots, and four of the five aliquots were sequenced. CD8 T cells were used in a methods study to benchmark molecular-identifier clustering-based TCR repertoire sequencing (MIDCIRS) and TCR RNA copy counting. Overall results and qualifications from the work: Even against a background of about 960,000 naive CD8 T cells, spiked-in Jurkat TCR RNA amounting to a single cell's worth was reported to be detectable. In CMV-specific effector cells, clones with more than 20 RNA copies accounted for over 97% of molecules, whereas in naive cells such clones accounted for under 1%. Modeling estimated about three recovered TCR RNA copies per cell, compared with about 9.8 by digital PCR, which implies 30% to 35% capture efficiency. Highly expanded clone sizes could be underestimated if identical TCR molecules share a barcode. Without barcode sub-clustering, chimeric consensus sequences inflated TCR diversity; chimeras reached as high as 47%. Naive libraries contained spiked-in Jurkat TCR RNA (approximately ten copies' worth), which is not part of the donor repertoire.

The library was built by means of PCR. Sequencing was performed on an Illumina HiSeq 4000. Bulk TCR libraries were prepared as previously described, using TCR primers listed in Table S5. The Qiagen AllPrep DNA/RNA kit was used to purify total RNA. Before analysis, reads from multiple sequencing runs of one library were combined. The authors' pipeline ran thus. Reads were retained only if the reads had an exact TCR constant sequence, and the retained reads were trimmed to 150 nt and grouped according to their 12-nt molecular barcodes. Reads within each barcode group were sub-clustered using a 15% Levenshtein threshold, and quality-weighted consensus sequences were constructed for each RNA molecule. Non-functional sequences were discarded, and so were lower-count sequences lying one edit away from another sequence. Based on a fit of two negative binomial distributions, barcode sub-clusters having less than 20% of the maximum read count were discarded. The public reads were reanalyzed by TCRdb: fastp trimming at Q25, MiXCR alignment, in-frame beta chains only. Identical CDR3 protein sequences are pooled into one entry, listed with their most common genes and DNA. TCRdb's processing, not the study's, gives the V and J calls here. Recorded for this sample are tens of thousands of distinct CDR3 sequences; about 19% of them occurred a single time. The ten largest clones capture approximately 1.5% of the sample.

This clonotype was counted many times. What antigen it recognizes has not been identified. No much larger clone exists at a distance of one base, and base qualities are not known. CDR1 and CDR2, per the germline V gene (reference sequence), are LNHDA and SQIVND. The germline V end is reduced by 6 bases and the J end by 2 bases; junction bases left unmatched: 6. Its CDR3 holds 14 amino acids, cysteine through phenylalanine. Here the CDR3 DNA is all that survives: 42 bases in frame from base 1. Libraries of naive CD8 T cells were generated from about 21,000 to 970,000 sorted cells, with 10%, 30% or 50% of the purified RNA used. Naive CD8 T cells were FACS-sorted as CD8+CD4-CCR7+CD45RA+ on a BD FACSAria II into RLT Plus buffer. Detection sensitivity was tested by spiking Jurkat RNA equal to approximately 9 TCR copies' worth into samples containing about 20,000-1,000,000 naive CD8 T cells. CD8 T cells were enriched with RosetteSep CD8+ T Cell Enrichment Cocktail and Ficoll-Paque, followed by ACK red cell lysis.

Specimen: naive CD8+ T cells from blood, with Jurkat cell RNA spiked in. This specimen's cell subset or site label, per the study, means: FACS-sorted CD8+CD4-CCR7+CD45RA+ naive T cells. This receptor was obtained from a human donor in good health. Some libraries in this study had Jurkat cell RNA spiked in. The V gene is TRBV19 and the J gene is TRBJ2-5; 7 central bases correspond to TRBD1. The CDR3 loop reads CASSPWDRQETQYF. The DNA sequence is TGTGCCAGTAGCCCATGGGACAGACAAGAGACCCAGTACTTC.